This passage covers 25 T cell receptor beta chains from one sample sequenced in a study of beta chain features in type 1 diabetes. The whole isolated RNA underwent reverse transcription, so sequencing captured expressed TCRB transcripts. Clones were sequenced by immunoSEQ multiplex PCR, and TCRdb holds only the in-frame ones, with some missing. The sample consists of hundreds of thousands of clones, 13% to 15% of them appearing once. The sequencing sample was made of central memory CD4+ T cells from blood. These receptors were taken from a man aged 25-45 years in good health.

This clone was detected ten times or more. This chain uses TRBV18 with TRBJ1-2; possible D gene TRBD1, 5 bases. CDR1 is KGHSH and CDR2 is LQKENI in the germline V gene. This CDR3 region has 11 residues. Trimming took 6 bases from V and 8 from J, leaving 10 bases between them. CDR3 sequence (DNA): TGTGCCAGCTCGACGGGGGACGGCTACACCTTC. Translating it yields CASSTGDGYTF.

The rearrangement joins TRBV19 to TRBJ2-7, with 10 bases identical to TRBD2. The CDR3 length is 14 residues. V was clipped by 4 bases and J by 7 bases; unmatched bases: 7. The germline CDR1 and CDR2 sequences are LNHDA and SQIVND (reference sequence). This chain's CDR3 is CASSTSSGGYEQYF. CDR3 bases: TGTGCCAGTAGTACCTCTAGCGGGGGATATGAGCAGTACTTC.

The V gene is TRBV12-5, the J gene TRBJ1-5; D ambiguous. The CDR3 spans 15 residues. With 3 bases removed from V and 2 bases from J, the gap between germline ends came to 11 bases. Germline V gene lookup returns CDR1 LGHNT and CDR2 FRNRAP. The CDR3 is CASGFARQGNQPQHF. The DNA of the CDR3 is TGTGCTAGTGGTTTTGCCCGACAAGGCAATCAGCCCCAGCATTTT.

In this sample, this clone turned up a few times. The V and J genes are TRBV6-6 and TRBJ1-2; 7 bases align to TRBD1. There are 12 residues in the CDR3. Germline V CDR1 and CDR2: MNHNY, SVGAGI (reference sequence). The J segment lost 8 bases and the V segment lost 4 bases, leaving 4 bases of the junction unmatched. In DNA form, the CDR3 reads TGTGCCAGCAGTTTAGGGGGCAGAGGCTACACCTTC. Translating it yields CASSLGGRGYTF.

This clone has just a few counts. The chain couples TRBV4-2 to TRBJ2-1; the match to TRBD1 covers 7 bases. V shed 2 bases and J 1 base; nucleotides not matched to a gene: 2. CDR1 is LGHNA and CDR2 is YNFKEQ in the germline V gene. The CDR3 loop spans 15 amino acids. The CDR3 DNA reads as TGTGCCAGCAGCCAAACAGGGGCATCCTACAATGAGCAGTTCTTC. Translation gives CASSQTGASYNEQFF.

This clone has just a few counts. The chain uses TRBV19 and TRBJ2-5, with TRBD2 matching 12 bases. V shed 8 bases, J shed 4 bases, and the junction held 2 bases outside the gene matches. CDR1 LNHDA and CDR2 SQIVND come from the germline V gene (reference sequence). The CDR3 extends over 13 amino acids. Here the CDR3 DNA reads TGTGCCAGTTCGGGACTAGCGGGAGAGACCCAGTACTTC. Protein product: CASSGLAGETQYF.

The CDR3 bases are TGTGCCACCCGGGACAGGACCCTAACACGGGGCAATCAGCCCCAGCATTTT. This sequence encodes CATRDRTLTRGNQPQHF. This chain connects TRBV19 to TRBJ1-5, with 8 bases that match TRBD1. With 10 bases clipped from V and 2 bases from J, the junction kept 16 bases outside the gene matches. The CDR3 contains 17 residues. CDR1 LNHDA and CDR2 SQIVND come from the germline V gene (reference sequence).

This clone was seen a handful of times. The chain couples TRBV7-2 to TRBJ1-2; D gene ambiguous. The CDR3 is made up of 14 amino acids. Per germline, CDR1 SGHTA and CDR2 FQGNSA. Trimming pared 4 bases from V and 0 bases from J, leaving 9 bases between. This CDR3 is CASSSPGSNYGYTF. For the CDR3, the DNA is TGTGCCAGCAGCTCCCCGGGGTCTAACTATGGCTACACCTTC.

The chain carries TRBV6-6 and TRBJ1-2; 10 bases line up with TRBD1. The CDR3 is 14 amino acids. CDR1 MNHNY and CDR2 SVGAGI come from the germline V gene (reference sequence). Germline trimming cut 6 bases from V and 5 bases from J; bases unmatched to any gene: 6. The DNA of the CDR3 is TGTGCCAGCAGGTGGACAGGGGGGGATTATGGCTACACCTTC. Protein sequence: CASRWTGGDYGYTF.

The genes are TRBV7-2 and TRBJ2-2; D is ambiguous. From germline, CDR1 is SGHTA and CDR2 FQGNSA. The ends were cut back, 1 base at V and 6 bases at J, with 6 bases in the middle. This CDR3 contains 13 residues. In DNA, the CDR3 is TGTGCCAGCAGCTTAGGGGTGTCCGGGGAGCTGTTTTTT. Amino acids: CASSLGVSGELFF.

This clone was recorded at least ten times. CDR3 nucleotide sequence: TGTGCCAGCAGCCAGACGCCAAAAGGGGGCCCAGATACGCAGTATTTT. The encoded protein is CASSQTPKGGPDTQYF. V and J are TRBV7-2 and TRBJ2-3; 7 bases fit TRBD1. The V segment lost 5 bases and the J segment 4 bases; nucleotides outside the gene matches: 12. CDR1 SGHTA and CDR2 FQGNSA come from the germline V gene. The CDR3 is 16 residues long.

This clone has more than one count but fewer than ten. Other DNA sequences in this sample translate to the same CDR3. The V gene is TRBV11-2, the J gene TRBJ2-3; TRBD1 matches at 10 bases. CDR3 size: 16 residues. Losses at the gene ends were 1 base for V and 1 base for J; bases not matched to a gene: 2. The germline V gene encodes CDR1 SGHAT and CDR2 FQNNGV. The CDR3 reads CASSLGQGAGTDTQYF. DNA of the CDR3: TGTGCCAGCAGCTTAGGACAGGGGGCCGGCACAGATACGCAGTATTTT.

The V and J genes are TRBV19 and TRBJ2-2; TRBD2 aligns across 9 bases. In germline, CDR1 is LNHDA, CDR2 SQIVND (reference sequence). This CDR3 comprises 16 residues. Trimming removed 7 bases from V and 6 bases from J; junction bases left unmatched: 12. In nucleotides, the CDR3 is TGTGCCAGTAACCGGGGCGGGACTAGCATTCCCGGGGAGCTGTTTTTT. This gives the protein CASNRGGTSIPGELFF.

This clone was seen only a few times. The chain is built from TRBV7-2 and TRBJ2-7; no definite D call. V was clipped by 4 bases and J by 5 bases, with 6 bases between them. Germline V gene sequence: CDR1 SGHTA, CDR2 FQGNSA. This CDR3 is 11 amino acids long. The CDR3 loop is CASSWGDEQYF. Here the CDR3 DNA reads TGTGCCAGCAGCTGGGGTGACGAGCAGTACTTC.

The chain carries TRBV27 and TRBJ2-5, with TRBD1 identical over 7 bases. V gave up 4 bases and J gave up 2 bases; unmatched junction bases: 4. Looked up from germline, CDR1 is MNHEY and CDR2 is SMNVEV (reference sequence). This CDR3 is built from 14 residues. The CDR3 reads CASSSDRRQETQYF. The CDR3 DNA reads as TGTGCCAGCAGTTCGGACAGGCGACAAGAGACCCAGTACTTC.

Only a few counts were recorded for this clone. This rearrangement joins TRBV4-2 to TRBJ2-1, with D unresolved. Deletions cut 5 bases from V and 9 bases from J, with 14 bases between. This CDR3 contains 13 residues. Germline V gene lookup returns CDR1 LGHNA and CDR2 YNFKEQ. CDR3 region: CASSSATVGEQFF. The CDR3 region has the DNA TGTGCCAGCAGCTCAGCCACGGTTGGTGAGCAGTTCTTC.

V and J are TRBV6-6 and TRBJ1-3; TRBD1 is a possible D gene (6 bases). Germline V gene data show CDR1 as MNHNY and CDR2 as SVGAGI (reference sequence). V lost 7 bases and J lost 2, with 18 bases in between. This CDR3 spans 16 amino acids. CDR3 in amino acids: CASKSPFGTTGNTIYF. The CDR3 DNA sequence: TGTGCCAGCAAATCGCCTTTTGGGACAACTGGAAACACCATATATTTT.

The rearrangement links TRBV5-1 to TRBJ2-2; a possible D gene is TRBD2 (5 bases). Germline V CDR1 and CDR2: SGHRS, YFSETQ. CDR3 length: 13 amino acids. V lost 7 bases and J lost 8, with 15 bases in between. The CDR3 region has the DNA TGCGCCAGCGCACAAGCGGCGGGTGGGGAGCTGTTTTTT. Residues: CASAQAAGGELFF.

About this clone itself: Additional DNA sequences in this sample encode the identical CDR3. Written as DNA, the CDR3 is TGTGCCAGCAGCTTGGAGGGAGGGAACTATGGCTACACCTTC. Translating gives CASSLEGGNYGYTF. V is TRBV5-4 and J is TRBJ1-2; D is unclear. There are 14 residues in the CDR3. In germline, CDR1 is SGHNT, CDR2 YYREEE (reference sequence). Trimming removed 0 bases from V and 2 bases from J, with 8 bases in between.

This clone was seen more than once but under ten times. The V call is TRBV7-9, the J call TRBJ1-5, with 10 bases lining up with TRBD1. Germline V lookup: CDR1 SEHNR, CDR2 FQNEAQ (reference sequence). The V gene end was trimmed by 4 bases and the J gene end by 5 bases; junction bases not matched to a gene: 5. The CDR3 is 15 amino acids. The CDR3 is CASSSVGQGHQPQHF. The CDR3 bases are TGTGCCAGCAGCTCGGTGGGACAGGGGCATCAGCCCCAGCATTTT.

The chain combines TRBV6-5 with TRBJ1-5; D is unresolved. The CDR3 consists of 13 residues. Per the germline V gene, CDR1 is MNHEY and CDR2 is SVGAGI. With 4 bases removed from V and 7 bases from J, the gap between germline ends came to 11 bases. CDR3 amino acids: CASSLEAWQPQHF. The CDR3 DNA reads as TGTGCCAGCAGTTTGGAGGCATGGCAGCCCCAGCATTTT.

This clone was observed at least ten times. This chain connects TRBV18 to TRBJ1-6; 7 bases map to TRBD1. With 3 bases clipped from V and 8 bases from J, the junction kept 4 bases outside the gene matches. CDR1 and CDR2 from the germline V gene are KGHSH and LQKENI. This CDR3 is built from 14 residues. The CDR3 reads CASSPIDRDSPLHF. CDR3 DNA sequence: TGTGCCAGCTCACCGATCGACAGGGATTCACCCCTCCACTTT.

Only a few counts were recorded for this clone. The CDR3 is CASSFEVNTGELFF. CDR3 nucleotides: TGTGCCAGCAGTTTTGAGGTGAACACCGGGGAGCTGTTTTTT. This chain uses TRBV28 with TRBJ2-2; D unresolved. This CDR3 comprises 14 residues. Germline-derived CDR1 and CDR2 are MDHEN and SYDVKM. The germline V and J ends were trimmed by 3 bases and 1 base, with 6 bases remaining between them.

This clone was seen more than once but under ten times. The gene calls are TRBV9 and TRBJ2-1, with 10 bases identical to TRBD2. Trimming at V came to 5 bases and at J to 5 bases, leaving 7 bases not matched to a gene. The CDR3 runs 15 residues. CDR1 and CDR2 (germline): SGDLS, YYNGEE. CDR3: CASSPSGRAHNEQFF. In nucleotides, the CDR3 is TGTGCCAGCAGTCCCAGCGGGAGGGCCCACAATGAGCAGTTCTTC.

This clone was counted a few times. The V call is TRBV5-4, the J call TRBJ2-3; D is ambiguous. The CDR3 has 14 amino acids. The V end lost 4 bases, the J end lost 1 base, and 10 bases lay between the germline ends. Germline loops: CDR1 SGHNT, CDR2 YYREEE (reference sequence). The CDR3: CASSLGSRTDTQYF. The CDR3, as DNA: TGTGCCAGCAGCCTCGGGTCTCGCACAGATACGCAGTATTTT. The whole variable domain, remainder taken from reference TRBV5-4 and TRBJ2-3, is ETGVTQSPTHLIKTRGQQVTLRCSSQSGHNTVSWYQQALGQGPQFIFQYYREEENGRGNFPPRFSGLQFPNYSSELNVNALELDDSALYLCASSLGSRTDTQYFGPGTRLTVL.